The 4 T cell receptor beta chains reported below all come from one sample, sequenced in a study of blood T cell repertoires in COVID-19. This table comes from immunoSEQ multiplex PCR, and its TCRdb copy is limited to in-frame clones, with some not included. The table shows about 130,000 clones, with 55% to 75% occurring only once. The sequencing input was peripheral blood. All receptors derive from a woman in her 70s with acute or convalescent COVID-19.

This CDR3 is CASRDIGNTIYF. The CDR3 nucleotides read TGTGCCAGCCGGGACATTGGAAACACCATATATTTT. The J gene is TRBJ1-3, the V gene TRBV6-5, with D possibly being TRBD1 (6 bases). V shed 8 bases and J shed 3 bases, with 8 bases lying between them. The CDR3 is made up of 12 amino acids. Germline CDR1 is MNHEY and CDR2 is SVGAGI.

The chain couples TRBV4-1 to TRBJ1-1; 9 nucleotides match TRBD1. V shed 3 bases, J shed 11 bases, and the junction held 10 bases outside the gene matches. In germline, CDR1 is MGHRA, CDR2 YSYEKL. The CDR3 loop spans 14 amino acids. For the CDR3, the DNA is TGCGCCAGCAGCCATGTAGGGACAGGGAGGCTGGCTTTCTTT. Amino acids: CASSHVGTGRLAFF.

This chain joins TRBV2 and TRBJ2-2; D is perhaps TRBD2 (6 bases). Trimming pared 10 bases from V and 4 bases from J, leaving 13 bases between. The CDR3 totals 13 residues. Germline lookup yields CDR1 SNHLY and CDR2 FYNNEI. CDR3 amino acids: CATGDGGTGELFF. The CDR3 nucleotides read TGTGCCACGGGGGATGGGGGCACCGGGGAGCTGTTTTTT.

This clone showed up just once. The chain employs TRBV11-2 and TRBJ2-7; 9 positions match TRBD2. The CDR3 spans 15 residues. J gave up 3 bases and V 5 bases, and 8 bases lay outside the gene matches. Germline values: CDR1 SGHAT, CDR2 FQNNGV. DNA of the CDR3: TGTGCCAGCAGCGCCCTAGCGGGACGGAACTACGAGCAGTACTTC. This sequence encodes CASSALAGRNYEQYF.